This is a list of T cell receptor beta chains from one sample in a study of beta chain features in type 1 diabetes. Profiling relied on immunoSEQ multiplex PCR, and the TCRdb table lists in-frame clones only, not all of them. The sample holds 600,000 to 700,000 clones, roughly an eighth seen once. Sequenced material: naive CD4+ T cells from blood. The receptors were sampled from a man between 18 and 29 years old with type 1 diabetes. Each CDR3 is given with its conserved first and last residue. Each record gives: clone size, V gene, J gene, D gene, CDR3 DNA, CDR3 protein. A D gene is named only where the DNA matches it firmly. A clone size is listed for some rows: how often the clone was seen (once, few, many), or a class if it is expanded.

size: -
V: TRBV5-1
J: TRBJ2-5
D: -
DNA: TGCGCCAGCCAAGACACTGGGGGGGCTCAAGAGACCCAGTACTTC
CDR3: CASQDTGGAQETQYF

size: -
V: TRBV9
J: TRBJ2-5
D: -
DNA: TGTGCCAGCAGCGCCTCCCCAGGGTCCACCCAGTACTTC
CDR3: CASSASPGSTQYF

size: few
V: TRBV7-9
J: TRBJ2-5
D: -
DNA: TGTGCCAGCAGCCTTAGCCCAACAGGAAACCAAGAGACCCAGTACTTC
CDR3: CASSLSPTGNQETQYF

size: -
V: TRBV5-1
J: TRBJ2-6
D: -
DNA: TGCGCCAGCAGCTTGGGTGGGACTGGGGCCAACGTCCTGACTTTC
CDR3: CASSLGGTGANVLTF

size: -
V: TRBV6-5
J: TRBJ1-6
D: -
DNA: TGTGCCAGCAGTTATTCCGGACAGTCCAATTCACCCCTCCACTTT
CDR3: CASSYSGQSNSPLHF

size: few
V: TRBV6-5
J: TRBJ1-5
D: -
DNA: TGTGCCAGCAGTCCACAGTACCAGGGCAATCAGCCCCAGCATTTT
CDR3: CASSPQYQGNQPQHF

size: few
V: TRBV5-1
J: TRBJ2-7
D: -
DNA: TGCGCCAGCAGCCAGACCGCTACAACCTACGAGCAGTACTTC
CDR3: CASSQTATTYEQYF

size: -
V: TRBV4-1
J: TRBJ1-5
D: TRBD1
DNA: TGCGCCAGCAGCCACTGGGCTTTGGACAGGGGGGAACCCCAGCATTTT
CDR3: CASSHWALDRGEPQHF

size: few
V: TRBV18
J: TRBJ2-7
D: TRBD1
DNA: TGTGCCAGCTCACCATACTTCACAGGGGGCGGAACTCCCGAGCAGTACTTC
CDR3: CASSPYFTGGGTPEQYF

size: -
V: TRBV30
J: TRBJ1-4
D: TRBD1
DNA: TGTGCCTGGAGTGCAGGGGGGAGTGAAAAACTGTTTTTT
CDR3: CAWSAGGSEKLFF

size: -
V: TRBV13
J: TRBJ2-5
D: TRBD2
DNA: TGTGCCAGCAGCCGGGGGCCGGCGCTAGCGGGGGGCCAAGAGACCCAGTACTTC
CDR3: CASSRGPALAGGQETQYF

size: -
V: TRBV7-6
J: TRBJ2-1
D: TRBD2
DNA: TGTGCCAGCAGCTTAGTTGGCGGGGGGGCCTACAATGAGCAGTTCTTC
CDR3: CASSLVGGGAYNEQFF

size: few
V: TRBV30
J: TRBJ2-7
D: -
DNA: TGTGCCTGGAGCCCTATAGGTCGCGAGCAGTACTTC
CDR3: CAWSPIGREQYF

size: -
V: TRBV5-6
J: TRBJ1-2
D: -
DNA: TGTGCCAGCAGCCCCATGAGCTATGGCTACACCTTC
CDR3: CASSPMSYGYTF

size: -
V: TRBV4-1
J: TRBJ1-6
D: -
DNA: TGCGCCAGCAGCCAGCTGACAGATTCACCCCTCCACTTT
CDR3: CASSQLTDSPLHF

size: -
V: TRBV2
J: TRBJ1-5
D: TRBD1
DNA: TGTGCCAGCAGTACCGGGACAGGGTACAATCAGCCCCAGCATTTT
CDR3: CASSTGTGYNQPQHF

size: few
V: TRBV7-2
J: TRBJ2-7
D: -
DNA: TGTGCCAGCAGCGCCGGGACGGCGGGCTACGAGCAGTACTTC
CDR3: CASSAGTAGYEQYF

size: -
V: TRBV19
J: TRBJ2-3
D: -
DNA: TGTGCCAGTAGTATGGATGATACGCAGTATTTT
CDR3: CASSMDDTQYF

size: -
V: TRBV7-8
J: TRBJ2-1
D: TRBD2
DNA: TGTGCCAGCAGTCCCGGGACTAGCGGGGGGTGGAATGAGCAGTTCTTC
CDR3: CASSPGTSGGWNEQFF

size: -
V: TRBV7-2
J: TRBJ2-5
D: -
DNA: TGTGCCAGCAGCTCCCCTCGGCGGCTCCAAGAGACCCAGTACTTC
CDR3: CASSSPRRLQETQYF

size: -
V: TRBV7-8
J: TRBJ2-3
D: TRBD2
DNA: TGTGCCAGCAGGGGTAGCGGGGGTTTCGATACGCAGTATTTT
CDR3: CASRGSGGFDTQYF

size: few
V: TRBV6-5
J: TRBJ1-2
D: -
DNA: TGTGCCAGCAGTTCCAGGAGCGGCTACACCTTC
CDR3: CASSSRSGYTF

size: -
V: TRBV5-1
J: TRBJ2-7
D: -
DNA: TGCGCCAGCAGCCTGGGGGGCGGCACCTACGAGCAGTACTTC
CDR3: CASSLGGGTYEQYF

size: -
V: TRBV7-9
J: TRBJ1-5
D: -
DNA: TGTGCCAGCACCCCTGGACAGACCAATCAGCCCCAGCATTTT
CDR3: CASTPGQTNQPQHF

size: few
V: TRBV7-8
J: TRBJ1-1
D: -
DNA: TGTGCCACACAGGGATCCCGAGGAGCTTTCTTT
CDR3: CATQGSRGAFF

size: -
V: TRBV23-1
J: TRBJ1-1
D: -
DNA: TGCGCCAGCAGTCAATCGGGACCGACTTCGAACACTGAAGCTTTCTTT
CDR3: CASSQSGPTSNTEAFF

size: -
V: TRBV7-9
J: TRBJ1-1
D: -
DNA: TGTGCCAGCAGCCCATGGGGGGCGTCGCACACTGAAGCTTTCTTT
CDR3: CASSPWGASHTEAFF

size: few
V: TRBV30
J: TRBJ1-1
D: -
DNA: TGTGCCTGGACTGACCTCGTAAGGAAAGCTTTCTTT
CDR3: CAWTDLVRKAFF

size: -
V: TRBV14
J: TRBJ2-1
D: TRBD2
DNA: TGTGCCAGCAGCCAAGTACTAGCGGGGGTTGAGCAGTTCTTC
CDR3: CASSQVLAGVEQFF

size: -
V: TRBV6-4
J: TRBJ1-1
D: -
DNA: TGTGCCAGCTCTCTCGGGGTCAACACTGAAGCTTTCTTT
CDR3: CASSLGVNTEAFF